Sequencing of this T cell receptor (beta chain) was carried out in a study of cytomegalovirus exposure and HLA in healthy donors. Notes on the study in general: 15,000 to 20,000 TCR beta sequences were associated with HLA alleles at 0.05 false discovery rate in a later analysis. Rarity characterized most TCR sequences, yet some public TCRs appeared in many donors.

Nominal health characterized the donors when sampled, though unrecorded immune exposures were likely. The study ran its PCR with 60 Vbeta and 13 Jbeta primers. Profiling relied on immunoSEQ multiplex PCR, and the TCRdb table lists in-frame clones only, not all of them. Of fewer than 350,000 clones in the sample, approximately 90% are singletons; the top ten hold about 2%. The CDR3 loop spans 13 amino acids. Looked up from germline, CDR1 is SQVTM and CDR2 is ANQGSEA. With respect to this clone: Its antigen is unidentified.

Sequencing input: PBMCs. The gene calls are TRBV29-1 and TRBJ1-1; D possibly corresponds to TRBD1 (6 bases). The sequence was collected from a woman between 18 and 29 years old in good health and CMV-seronegative. CDR3 sequence reads: CKVKGVLTAEAFF. CDR3 coding DNA: TGCAAGGTAAAGGGGGTGCTTACGGCTGAAGCTTTCTTT. Using reference TRBV29-1 and TRBJ1-1 for the parts outside the CDR3, the full variable domain is SAVISQKPSRDICQRGTSLTIQCQVDSQVTMMFWYRQQPGQSLTLIATANQGSEATYESGFVIDKFPISRPNLTFSTLTVSNMSPEDSSIYLCKVKGVLTAEAFFGQGTRLTVV.